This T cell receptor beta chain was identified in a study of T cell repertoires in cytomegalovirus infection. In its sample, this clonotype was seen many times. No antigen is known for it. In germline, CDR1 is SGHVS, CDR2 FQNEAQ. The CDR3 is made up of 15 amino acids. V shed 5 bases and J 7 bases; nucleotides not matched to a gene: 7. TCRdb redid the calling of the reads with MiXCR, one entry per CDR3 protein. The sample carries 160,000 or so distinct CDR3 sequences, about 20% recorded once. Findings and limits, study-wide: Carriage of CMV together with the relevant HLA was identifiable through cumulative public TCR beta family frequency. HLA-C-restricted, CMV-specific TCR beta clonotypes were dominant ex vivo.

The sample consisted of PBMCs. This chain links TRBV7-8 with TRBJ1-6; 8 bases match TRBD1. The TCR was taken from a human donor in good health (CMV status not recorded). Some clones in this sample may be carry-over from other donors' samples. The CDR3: CASSIGQGPNSPLHF. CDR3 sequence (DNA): TGTGCCAGCAGCATTGGACAGGGACCAAATTCACCCCTCCACTTT.